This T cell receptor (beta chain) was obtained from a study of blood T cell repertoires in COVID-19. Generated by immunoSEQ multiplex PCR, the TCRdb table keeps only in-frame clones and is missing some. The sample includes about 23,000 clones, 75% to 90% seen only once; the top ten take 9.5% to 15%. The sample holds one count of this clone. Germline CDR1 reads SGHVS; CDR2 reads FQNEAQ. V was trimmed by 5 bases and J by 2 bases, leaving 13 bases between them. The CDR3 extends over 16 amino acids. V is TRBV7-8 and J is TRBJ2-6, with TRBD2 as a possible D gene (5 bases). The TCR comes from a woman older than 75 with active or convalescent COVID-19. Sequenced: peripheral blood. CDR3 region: CASSPLSDAGANVLTF. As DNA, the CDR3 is TGTGCCAGCAGCCCCCTTAGCGACGCTGGGGCCAACGTCCTGACTTTC.